The 29 T cell receptor beta chains in this list originate from one sample, sequenced in a study of cytomegalovirus exposure and HLA in healthy donors. The data were produced by immunoSEQ multiplex PCR, yet TCRdb's version contains in-frame clones alone and is incomplete. Among more than 45,000 clones, 75% to 95% were seen once, and the ten largest hold around 2.2%. The sequenced sample consisted of PBMCs. The origin of the receptors is a woman younger than 45 in good health and CMV-seronegative.

This clone is a singleton in its sample. The V and J genes are TRBV7-6 and TRBJ2-5; 12 bases are a match to TRBD2. The CDR3 is 17 amino acids. V trimming: 0 bases; J trimming: 4 bases; junction bases outside the gene matches: 6. Per the germline V gene, CDR1 is SGHVS and CDR2 is FNYEAQ. Here the CDR3 reads CASSLAGLAGLLETQYF. The CDR3 region has the DNA TGTGCCAGCAGCTTAGCCGGACTAGCGGGATTGTTAGAGACCCAGTACTTC.

The J gene is TRBJ2-3, the V gene TRBV30; D is perhaps TRBD2 (6 bases). CDR3 length: 12 amino acids. Germline V gene lookup returns CDR1 GTSNPN and CDR2 SVGIG (reference sequence). Trimming took off 5 bases at V and 2 bases at J, with 8 bases between the two ends. CDR3 in amino acids: CAWAGLTDTQYF. The CDR3, as DNA: TGTGCCTGGGCGGGACTCACAGATACGCAGTATTTT.

In this sample, this clone turned up once. The chain employs TRBV4-3 and TRBJ1-4, with D possibly being TRBD1 (5 bases). Germline V gene data show CDR1 as LGHNA and CDR2 as YSLEER. The V end lost 4 bases, the J end lost 6 bases, and 21 bases lay between the germline ends. This CDR3 has 17 amino acids. The CDR3 reads CASSREGSWGEDEKLFF. The CDR3 coding sequence is TGCGCCAGCAGCCGGGAGGGGTCATGGGGCGAGGATGAAAAACTGTTTTTT.

J is TRBJ2-2 and V is TRBV9; 10 positions match TRBD2. The CDR3 is 18 amino acids. CDR1 is SGDLS and CDR2 is YYNGEE in the germline V gene. Trimming took 3 bases from V and 6 from J; bases not matched to a gene: 14. The CDR3 region is CASSDPPSGSLSAGELFF. CDR3 bases: TGTGCCAGCAGCGACCCCCCTAGCGGGAGCCTCTCGGCCGGGGAGCTGTTTTTT.

The chain links TRBV6-5 to TRBJ1-2; D perhaps matches TRBD1 (6 bases). V gave up 10 bases and J gave up 4 bases, with 22 bases separating them. The CDR3 extends over 15 amino acids. Germline V lookup: CDR1 MNHEY, CDR2 SVGAGI. In DNA, the CDR3 is TGTGCCACCAGGCGTCCAACAGTACAGGGCTATGGCTACACCTTC. Translated: CATRRPTVQGYGYTF.

CDR3 bases: TGTGCCAGCAGCCAAGGGTCTAGCGGGAGTCTCGAGACCCAGTACTTC. Protein: CASSQGSSGSLETQYF. This sequence joins TRBV14 and TRBJ2-5; 10 bases match TRBD2. The trim removed 1 base at V and 5 bases at J, leaving 7 bases unmatched. This CDR3 is 16 amino acids long. Germline V gene sequence: CDR1 SGHDN, CDR2 FVKESK.

The chain uses TRBV6-1 and TRBJ1-1; D remains ambiguous. The CDR3 is 15 residues long. Germline CDR1 reads MNHNS; CDR2 reads SASEGT. The V gene lost 6 bases and the J gene lost 0 bases, with 14 bases spanning the gap. This CDR3 is CASRATPAVNTEAFF. Here the CDR3 DNA reads TGTGCCAGCAGAGCGACGCCAGCCGTGAACACTGAAGCTTTCTTT.

The genes are TRBV20-1 and TRBJ2-5; the D is unclear. Trimming removed 1 base at V and 4 bases at J, with 4 bases between. Per germline, CDR1 DFQATT and CDR2 SNEGSKA (reference sequence). The CDR3 has 11 residues. CDR3 protein: CSARVVETQYF. As DNA, the CDR3 is TGCAGTGCTAGAGTAGTAGAGACCCAGTACTTC.

The V gene is TRBV25-1, the J gene TRBJ2-1; the D gene is possibly TRBD2 (5 bases). This CDR3 spans 17 amino acids. CDR1 and CDR2 from the germline V gene are MGHDK and SYGVNS. Trimming stripped 4 bases from V and 4 bases from J, with 20 bases between. CDR3 coding DNA: TGTGCCAGCAGTGCCCTCGGTCCCCGGACTTGGTACAATGAGCAGTTCTTC. Its protein product is CASSALGPRTWYNEQFF. The variable domain in full, completed from reference TRBV25-1 and TRBJ2-1, reads EADIYQTPRYLVIGTGKKITLECSQTMGHDKMYWYQQDPGMELHLIHYSYGVNSTEKGDLSSESTVSRIRTEHFPLTLESARPSHTSQYLCASSALGPRTWYNEQFFGPGTRLTVL.

The chain combines TRBV7-2 with TRBJ2-1, with a tentative D call TRBD2 (5 bases). CDR3 length: 15 residues. The germline V gene has CDR1 SGHTA and CDR2 FQGNSA. Trimming shortened V by 1 base and J by 3 bases, and 10 bases separated the two germline ends. The CDR3 DNA sequence: TGTGCCAGCAGCTTAGGACTACTGTTCTACAATGAGCAGTTCTTC. This gives the protein CASSLGLLFYNEQFF.

This clone was recorded only once. The chain is built from TRBV13 and TRBJ2-3; D not certain. The V gene's germline CDR1 is PRHDT and CDR2 FYEKMQ (reference sequence). V gave up 1 base and J gave up 3 bases, with 2 bases separating them. This CDR3 region has 12 residues. The CDR3 reads CASSLVTDTQYF. DNA for the CDR3: TGTGCCAGCAGCTTAGTAACAGATACGCAGTATTTT. The whole variable domain, remainder taken from reference TRBV13 and TRBJ2-3, is AAGVIQSPRHLIKEKRETATLKCYPIPRHDTVYWYQQGPGQDPQFLISFYEKMQSDKGSIPDRFSAQQFSDYHSELNMSSLELGDSALYFCASSLVTDTQYFGPGTRLTVL.

The chain uses TRBV9 and TRBJ2-2; no clear D. Trimming removed 1 base at V and 4 bases at J, with 5 bases between. Per germline, CDR1 SGDLS and CDR2 YYNGEE. The length of the CDR3 is 13 residues. The CDR3 region has the DNA TGTGCCAGCAGCGTATTTATCACCGGGGAGCTGTTTTTT. It encodes CASSVFITGELFF.

The genes are TRBV19 and TRBJ1-1, with a tentative D call TRBD1 (5 bases). The CDR3 totals 13 residues. V was shortened by 10 bases and J by 0 bases, with 12 bases between the two germline ends. Germline lookup yields CDR1 LNHDA and CDR2 SQIVND (reference sequence). The CDR3 sequence is CATSGTLNTEAFF. The CDR3 bases are TGTGCCACCTCGGGGACTTTGAACACTGAAGCTTTCTTT. The full variable domain, rest sourced from reference TRBV19 and TRBJ1-1, is DGGITQSPKYLFRKEGQNVTLSCEQNLNHDAMYWYRQDPGQGLRLIYYSQIVNDFQKGDIAEGYSVSREKKESFPLTVTSAQKNPTAFYLCATSGTLNTEAFFGQGTRLTVV.

This sequence joins TRBV19 and TRBJ2-5; 10 bases agree with TRBD1. Germline assignment: CDR1 LNHDA and CDR2 SQIVND (reference sequence). This CDR3 spans 15 amino acids. V lost 6 bases, J lost 4 bases, and 8 bases stayed unmatched. For the CDR3, the DNA is TGTGCCAGTAGCAACGTGGGACAGGGGAGAGAGACCCAGTACTTC. Translating gives CASSNVGQGRETQYF. Full variable domain (outside the CDR3, taken from reference TRBV19 and TRBJ2-5): DGGITQSPKYLFRKEGQNVTLSCEQNLNHDAMYWYRQDPGQGLRLIYYSQIVNDFQKGDIAEGYSVSREKKESFPLTVTSAQKNPTAFYLCASSNVGQGRETQYFGPGTRLLVL.

The chain carries TRBV5-6 and TRBJ2-2; D is possibly TRBD2 (6 bases). The V gene lost 2 bases and the J gene lost 1 base, with 9 bases spanning the gap. The length of the CDR3 is 15 residues. Germline CDR1 and CDR2: SGHDT and YYEEEE. This chain's CDR3 is CASSFAGKNTGELFF. The DNA for the CDR3 is TGTGCCAGCAGCTTTGCGGGAAAGAACACCGGGGAGCTGTTTTTT.

V is TRBV18 and J is TRBJ1-2, with D possibly being TRBD1 (6 bases). There are 18 residues in the CDR3. V was pared by 6 bases and J by 3 bases, with 26 bases between. The V gene's germline CDR1 is KGHSH and CDR2 LQKENI. CDR3 protein: CASSPRLTTGTSDYGYTF. The CDR3, as DNA: TGTGCCAGCTCCCCCCGACTTACTACAGGGACAAGTGACTATGGCTACACCTTC. Combining the CDR3 with reference TRBV18 and TRBJ1-2 gives the whole variable domain NAGVMQNPRHLVRRRGQEARLRCSPMKGHSHVYWYRQLPEEGLKFMVYLQKENIIDESGMPKERFSAEFPKEGPSILRIQQVVRGDSAAYFCASSPRLTTGTSDYGYTFGSGTRLTVV.

CDR3 DNA: TGTGCCATCAGTGGACCGACAGCGAACACTGAAGCTTTCTTT. This translates into CAISGPTANTEAFF. The V call is TRBV10-3, the J call TRBJ1-1, with TRBD1 as a possible D gene (5 bases). The CDR3 runs to 14 residues. The germline V and J ends were trimmed by 4 bases and 1 base, with 10 bases remaining between them. Germline CDR1 is ENHRY and CDR2 is SYGVKD.

This sequence joins TRBV9 and TRBJ2-6, with D perhaps matching TRBD2 (6 bases). Germline CDR1 SGDLS, CDR2 YYNGEE. V was cut by 2 bases and J by 1 base, with 10 bases left in between. The CDR3 length is 16 residues. CDR3 sequence (DNA): TGTGCCAGCAGCGTGGGACTTGCTTCTGGGGCCAACGTCCTGACTTTC. This translates into CASSVGLASGANVLTF.

The chain links TRBV9 to TRBJ2-3; TRBD1 is a possible D gene (6 bases). Per germline, CDR1 SGDLS and CDR2 YYNGEE. The CDR3 contains 15 residues. Trimming cost V 3 bases and J 6 bases, with 17 bases left between them. This CDR3 is CASSADLGADDTQYF. CDR3 DNA: TGTGCCAGCAGCGCCGATTTGGGGGCGGATGATACGCAGTATTTT.

A word on this clone: The junction does not match germline at one end; this may be a read error. V is TRBV7-8 and J is TRBJ2-1, with 11 bases aligning to TRBD2. Germline V CDR1 and CDR2: SGHVS, FQNEAQ. This CDR3 has 15 residues. The CDR3: CASSIAGGGYNEQFF. The CDR3 DNA is TGTGCCAGCAGCATAGCGGGAGGGGGTTACAATGAGCAGTTCTTC.

This clone showed up just once. This chain connects TRBV19 to TRBJ2-3; 8 positions agree with TRBD1. The CDR3 loop spans 16 amino acids. V dropped 6 bases and J dropped 5; count of bases not matched to a gene: 13. Germline V lookup: CDR1 LNHDA, CDR2 SQIVND (reference sequence). The DNA of the CDR3 is TGTGCCAGTAGCCCACCGCAGGGGGCGCTTGTAGATACGCAGTATTTT. Amino acids: CASSPPQGALVDTQYF. The variable domain in full, completed from reference TRBV19 and TRBJ2-3, reads DGGITQSPKYLFRKEGQNVTLSCEQNLNHDAMYWYRQDPGQGLRLIYYSQIVNDFQKGDIAEGYSVSREKKESFPLTVTSAQKNPTAFYLCASSPPQGALVDTQYFGPGTRLTVL.

The table lists this clone with a count of one. The genes are TRBV29-1 and TRBJ2-6; 8 positions agree with TRBD2. The length of the CDR3 is 18 residues. The junction had 15 bases not matched to a gene; V was cut back by 6 bases and J by 2 bases. The V gene's germline CDR1 is SQVTM and CDR2 ANQGSEA. For the CDR3, the DNA is TGCAGCGTCCCAGCGGGGGCCAGACTTAAAACTGGGGCCAACGTCCTGACTTTC. As protein: CSVPAGARLKTGANVLTF.

V and J are TRBV4-1 and TRBJ2-3; D gene ambiguous. V was trimmed by 1 base and J by 6 bases, leaving 5 bases between them. Germline V gene lookup returns CDR1 MGHRA and CDR2 YSYEKL. CDR3 length: 12 amino acids. CDR3: CASSQAPDTQYF. The CDR3, as DNA: TGCGCCAGCAGCCAAGCCCCGGATACGCAGTATTTT.

The V call is TRBV27, the J call TRBJ2-7; maybe TRBD2 (5 bases). The CDR3 loop spans 14 amino acids. The ends were cut back, 0 bases at V and 1 base at J, with 7 bases in the middle. From germline, CDR1 is MNHEY and CDR2 SMNVEV (reference sequence). CDR3 loop: CASSLSEASYEQYF. CDR3 coding DNA: TGTGCCAGCAGTTTATCGGAGGCTTCCTACGAGCAGTACTTC.

This rearrangement joins TRBV5-6 to TRBJ2-5, with TRBD2 matching over 7 bases. Germline V gene lookup returns CDR1 SGHDT and CDR2 YYEEEE. The CDR3 loop spans 17 amino acids. V gave up 3 bases and J gave up 3 bases; unmatched junction bases: 14. The CDR3 loop reads CASSSGPGGRIKETQYF. CDR3 coding DNA: TGTGCCAGCAGCTCCGGCCCGGGAGGAAGGATCAAAGAGACCCAGTACTTC.

The chain joins TRBV27 to TRBJ1-1, with 8 bases lining up with TRBD1. V lost 5 bases to trimming and J lost 11 bases; unmatched junction nucleotides: 7. This CDR3 region has 12 residues. Germline assignment: CDR1 MNHEY and CDR2 SMNVEV (reference sequence). CDR3 in amino acids: CASSTGGLRAFF. In DNA, the CDR3 is TGTGCCAGCAGTACAGGGGGTTTGAGGGCTTTCTTT.

This clone was picked up one time. This chain connects TRBV19 to TRBJ2-2; 8 bases line up with TRBD1. The J segment lost 1 base and the V segment lost 9 bases, leaving 7 bases of the junction unmatched. The V gene's germline CDR1 is LNHDA and CDR2 SQIVND (reference sequence). This CDR3 contains 15 residues. Here the CDR3 DNA reads TGTGCCAGCGGCTTAGGACAGGGGAACACCGGGGAGCTGTTTTTT. This translates into CASGLGQGNTGELFF.

The CDR3 sequence: CAWSDLKGAGEVTAFF. For the CDR3, the DNA is TGTGCCTGGAGCGACCTAAAGGGGGCAGGGGAGGTTACGGCTTTCTTT. J is TRBJ1-1 and V is TRBV30, with 7 bases aligning to TRBD1. Trimming cost V 3 bases and J 11 bases; bases outside gene matches: 21. From germline, CDR1 is GTSNPN and CDR2 SVGIG (reference sequence). This CDR3 is 16 amino acids long. Drawing the rest from reference TRBV30 and TRBJ1-1, the complete variable domain is SQTIHQWPATLVQPVGSPLSLECTVEGTSNPNLYWYRQAAGRGLQLLFYSVGIGQISSEVPQNLSASRPQDRQFILSSKKLLLSDSGFYLCAWSDLKGAGEVTAFFGQGTRLTVV.

The rearrangement links TRBV9 to TRBJ2-5; D ambiguous. The CDR3 runs 15 residues. Trimming took 0 bases from V and 5 from J, leaving 14 bases between them. The germline CDR1 and CDR2 sequences are SGDLS and YYNGEE. The CDR3 sequence is CASSVVVAEEETQYF. The CDR3, as DNA: TGTGCCAGCAGCGTAGTAGTCGCGGAAGAGGAGACCCAGTACTTC. Supplemented by reference TRBV9 and TRBJ2-5, the full variable domain reads DSGVTQTPKHLITATGQRVTLRCSPRSGDLSVYWYQQSLDQGLQFLIQYYNGEERAKGNILERFSAQQFPDLHSELNLSSLELGDSALYFCASSVVVAEEETQYFGPGTRLLVL.